This TCR beta chain was captured in a study of T-cell reconstitution after alpha-beta-depleted transplantation in children. The library targeted TCRbeta and was prepared with unique molecular identifiers. Using its own MiXCR run on the PCR reads, TCRdb lists one record per CDR3 protein. Among roughly 100,000 distinct CDR3 sequences, approximately 6% were seen once, and the ten largest hold 6.1%. Ten or more counts support this clonotype. Antigen unknown. Germline V gene sequence: CDR1 MDHEN, CDR2 SYDVKM. V was cut by 2 bases and J by 6 bases, with 20 bases left in between. The CDR3 totals 17 residues. Study-wide results and limits: It was newly produced T cells that mostly accounted for T-cell counts and diversity one year after transplant. Several patients had high TCRbeta diversity at day 60; it came from surviving recipient T cells and thymic progenitors. Several hundred expanded graft clones reportedly supplied alpha-beta T cells about two months after transplant.

The chain couples TRBV28 to TRBJ2-1; D gene uncertain. The TCR was taken from a female patient aged 2-10 years who had a stem cell transplant for Fanconi anemia, so the T cells may come from the graft donor. The material sequenced was PBMCs, mostly from graft donor cells, taken 60 days after TCRalphabeta/CD19-depleted stem cell transplant. CDR3 nucleotides: TGTGCCAGCAGTTTAGGGGTTTTAAGTGGATCGGGCAATGAGCAGTTCTTC. This encodes CASSLGVLSGSGNEQFF.